This T cell receptor (beta chain) was recorded in a study of beta chain features in type 1 diabetes. On the study more broadly: Patients and healthy donors were similar in age, gender and cell yields. Points from the study as a whole: Shortening that was moderate but significant affected the TCRB CDR3s of Type 1 diabetes patients in all four CD4+ subsets. Insertion counts at VDJ junctions were lower in type 1 diabetes patients, who also showed more deletions there. Sequencing of cDNA might inflate the share of cells that strongly express TCR.

This clone has just a few counts. Its antigen is still unknown. Every isolated RNA sample was fully reverse transcribed, so sequencing captured expressed TCRB transcripts. Libraries were prepared by immunoSEQ multiplex PCR; TCRdb keeps only in-frame clonotypes and omits some of them. The table records 130,000 or so clones, 9% of them present only once. The germline V gene encodes CDR1 ENHRY and CDR2 SYGVKD. The junction had 7 bases not matched to a gene; V was cut back by 5 bases and J by 5 bases. The CDR3 is 14 residues long. The sequencing sample was made of central memory CD4+ T cells from blood. The rearrangement joins TRBV10-3 to TRBJ2-7; 9 positions match TRBD1. This sequence was found in a man younger than 40 with type 1 diabetes. The CDR3 reads CAISSGTGSHEQYF. For the CDR3, the DNA is TGTGCCATCAGTTCCGGGACAGGGAGCCACGAGCAGTACTTC.